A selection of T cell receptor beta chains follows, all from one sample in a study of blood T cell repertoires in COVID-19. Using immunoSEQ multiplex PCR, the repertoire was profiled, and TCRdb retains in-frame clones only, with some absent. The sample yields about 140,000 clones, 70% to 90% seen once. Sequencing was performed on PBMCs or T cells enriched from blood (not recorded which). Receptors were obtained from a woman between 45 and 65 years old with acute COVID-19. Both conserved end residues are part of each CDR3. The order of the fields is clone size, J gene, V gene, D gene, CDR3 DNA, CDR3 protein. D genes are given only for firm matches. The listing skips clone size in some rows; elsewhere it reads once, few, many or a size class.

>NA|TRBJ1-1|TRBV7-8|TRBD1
TGTGCCAGCAGCTTAGTTGCGGGACAGGTCATTTCCAACACTGAAGCTTTCTTT
CASSLVAGQVISNTEAFF
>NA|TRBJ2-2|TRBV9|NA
TGTGCCAGCGGACAGATCACCGGGGAGCTGTTTTTT
CASGQITGELFF
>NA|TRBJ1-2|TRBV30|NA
TGTGCCTGGAGTAAGGGTTTGCAGGGTCCAGGGAATGGCTACACCTTC
CAWSKGLQGPGNGYTF
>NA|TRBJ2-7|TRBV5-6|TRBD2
TGTGCCAGCAGCTGGGGGGGGAGCTCCTACGAGCAGTACTTC
CASSWGGSSYEQYF
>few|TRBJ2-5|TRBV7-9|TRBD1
TGTGCCAGCAGCCGACAGGGATGGCAAGAGACCCAGTACTTC
CASSRQGWQETQYF
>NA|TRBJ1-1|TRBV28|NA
TGTGCCAGCAGTTTGCCCCAGTCATACACTGAAGCTTTCTTT
CASSLPQSYTEAFF
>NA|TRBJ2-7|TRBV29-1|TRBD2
TGCAGCGTTGAGTTGGGACTAGCGCCCCTTGGGGAGCAGTACTTC
CSVELGLAPLGEQYF
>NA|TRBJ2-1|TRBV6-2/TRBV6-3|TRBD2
TGTGCCAGCATCCCTAGCGGGAGTCCCAGCAATGAGCAGTTCTTC
CASIPSGSPSNEQFF
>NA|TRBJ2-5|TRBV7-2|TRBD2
TGTGCCAGCAGCTTGCAACTAGCGGGAGGGCAAGAGACCCAGTACTTC
CASSLQLAGGQETQYF
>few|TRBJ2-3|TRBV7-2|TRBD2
TGTGCCAGCATCCAGGGAGGACTAGCGGGAGGGGGTCTGGGAGATACGCAGTATTTT
CASIQGGLAGGGLGDTQYF
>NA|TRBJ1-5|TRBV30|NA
TGTGCCGGGGCGAAACAGGGTTATCAGCCCCAGCATTTT
CAGAKQGYQPQHF
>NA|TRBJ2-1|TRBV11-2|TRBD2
TGTGCCAGCAGCCCCAGCGGCGGGAGCTCCTACAATGAGCAGTTCTTC
CASSPSGGSSYNEQFF
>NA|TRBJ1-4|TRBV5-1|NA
TGCGCCAGCAGTCTGGGGCGGGGGACTAATGAAAAACTGTTTTTT
CASSLGRGTNEKLFF
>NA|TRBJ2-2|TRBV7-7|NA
TGTGCTAGCAGCCTCCGGACGGCTAGCCTCCCCGGGGAGCTGTTTTTT
CASSLRTASLPGELFF
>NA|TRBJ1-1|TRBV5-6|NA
TGTGCCAGCAGCATGGACAGGAACACTGAAGCTTTCTTT
CASSMDRNTEAFF